The T cell receptor beta chain under discussion was sequenced for a study of radiation and T cells in renal cell carcinoma. Here immunoSEQ multiplex PCR was the method, and the copy in TCRdb shows in-frame clones only, minus some. This sample has roughly 45,000 clones, with roughly 80% found just once. This CDR3 region has 11 residues. Germline V gene sequence: CDR1 SGHTA, CDR2 FQGNSA. Trimming left V 5 bases short and J 8 bases short, with 9 bases between. Time point described: blood 4 weeks post-SBRT, at nephrectomy. As to treatment: 15 Gy SBRT to primary tumor, nephrectomy 4 weeks later. Clear cell pathology was present in this patient's renal cell carcinoma. This clone has just one count.

The sequence came from a woman between 65 and 79 years old with renal cell carcinoma. The starting material was blood, obtained from a patient whose treatment included radiotherapy and nephrectomy. This sequence joins TRBV7-2 and TRBJ1-2; D uncertain. In DNA form, the CDR3 reads TGTGCCAGCAGCCCGACGAGGGGCTACACCTTC. Translation: CASSPTRGYTF. The full variable domain, completed using reference TRBV7-2 and TRBJ1-2, is GAGVSQSPSNKVTEKGKDVELRCDPISGHTALYWYRQSLGQGLEFLIYFQGNSAPDKSGLPSDRFSAERTGGSVSTLTIQRTQQEDSAVYLCASSPTRGYTFGSGTRLTVV.